One and the same sample provided the 28 T cell receptor beta chains below, sequenced in a study of yellow fever vaccine responses in identical twins. TCRdb reprocessed the RT-PCR reads via MiXCR and lists one record per CDR3 protein. The table lists about 1,700 distinct CDR3 sequences, 75% to 90% of them singletons. Sequencing was performed on T cells from blood (PBMCs), unsorted or a sorted subset (not recorded which), taken before or after yellow fever vaccination (not recorded which). The origin of the receptors is a woman between 18 and 30 years old who received the yellow fever vaccine.

This rearrangement joins TRBV12-3 or TRBV12-4 to TRBJ2-7; D assignment may be TRBD1 or TRBD2 (5 bases each). V was cut by 4 bases and J by 1 base, with 11 bases left in between. The CDR3 contains 14 residues. As DNA, the CDR3 is TGTGCCAGCAGTTCCGGGACCATTTCCTACGAGCAGTACTTC. Amino acids: CASSSGTISYEQYF.

V usage is TRBV6-1 and J usage is TRBJ2-7, with D tentatively TRBD1 (6 bases). The V gene lost 5 bases and the J gene lost 7 bases, with 12 bases spanning the gap. Germline V gene lookup returns CDR1 MNHNS and CDR2 SASEGT. The CDR3 contains 12 residues. CDR3 sequence reads: CASSRQRGEQYF. CDR3 bases: TGTGCCAGCAGTCGCCAGAGGGGGGAGCAGTACTTC.

The chain is built from TRBV30 and TRBJ1-4; D unresolved. The CDR3 is made up of 13 amino acids. CDR1 GTSNPN and CDR2 SVGIG come from the germline V gene (reference sequence). V was pared by 0 bases and J by 3 bases, with 5 bases between. Here the CDR3 reads CAWSVGPNEKLFF. The CDR3 bases are TGTGCCTGGAGTGTTGGGCCTAATGAAAAACTGTTTTTT. The full variable domain, completed using reference TRBV30 and TRBJ1-4, is SQTIHQWPATLVQPVGSPLSLECTVEGTSNPNLYWYRQAAGRGLQLLFYSVGIGQISSEVPQNLSASRPQDRQFILSSKKLLLSDSGFYLCAWSVGPNEKLFFGSGTQLSVL.

DNA of the CDR3: TGTGCCAGCAGCACCTCCATGACCGTCTTCGGTTCACCCCTCCACTTT. Protein sequence: CASSTSMTVFGSPLHF. The chain uses TRBV11-1 and TRBJ1-6, with no clear D. Trimming removed 5 bases at V and 9 bases at J, with 20 bases between. The germline V gene has CDR1 SGHAT and CDR2 FQDESV (reference sequence). The CDR3 runs 16 residues.

The J gene is TRBJ2-7, the V gene TRBV6-1; the match to TRBD2 covers 7 bases. V trimming: 6 bases; J trimming: 1 base; junction bases outside the gene matches: 9. Germline V gene data show CDR1 as MNHNS and CDR2 as SASEGT. CDR3 length equals 15 residues. Here the CDR3 DNA reads TGTGCCAGCAGCTCCGGGACTATAGAATCCTACGAGCAGTACTTC. This codes for CASSSGTIESYEQYF.

This clonotype was picked up a small number of times. V is TRBV24-1 and J is TRBJ1-5, with TRBD1 as a possible D gene (5 bases). The CDR3 is made up of 14 amino acids. The V end was cut by 5 bases, the J end by 7 bases, with 14 bases between. The germline V gene has CDR1 KGHDR and CDR2 SFDVKD. The CDR3 protein is CATSGGTPGQPQHF. DNA for the CDR3: TGTGCCACCAGTGGGGGGACCCCGGGGCAGCCCCAGCATTTT.

This chain links TRBV6-5 with TRBJ2-7; 9 positions match TRBD1. Unmatched junction bases numbered 11, after V lost 4 bases and J lost 4 bases. CDR3 length: 16 residues. Germline V lookup: CDR1 MNHEY, CDR2 SVGAGI. Written as DNA, the CDR3 is TGTGCCAGCAGTTCCTCCGGGACAGGGAGTCTTTACGAGCAGTACTTC. Residues: CASSSSGTGSLYEQYF.

The J gene is TRBJ2-5, the V gene TRBV28; no firm D call. CDR3 length: 15 amino acids. Trimming removed 0 bases from V and 2 bases from J, with 10 bases in between. The germline V gene encodes CDR1 MDHEN and CDR2 SYDVKM. CDR3 DNA sequence: TGTGCCAGCAGTTTATGGGGCAGAGGACAAGAGACCCAGTACTTC. Its protein is CASSLWGRGQETQYF.

The chain carries TRBV7-2 and TRBJ2-1; TRBD1 aligns across 11 bases. Germline lookup yields CDR1 SGHTA and CDR2 FQGNSA. The V segment lost 5 bases and the J segment 5 bases; nucleotides outside the gene matches: 8. This CDR3 region has 16 residues. CDR3 coding DNA: TGTGCCAGCAGCCGTTCGGGACAGGGGGGCAACAATGAGCAGTTCTTC. Amino acids: CASSRSGQGGNNEQFF.

The chain has TRBV30 and TRBJ1-2; 7 nucleotides match TRBD1. This CDR3 is 13 amino acids long. Germline values: CDR1 GTSNPN, CDR2 SVGIG (reference sequence). V lost 8 bases to trimming and J lost 1 base; unmatched junction nucleotides: 7. The CDR3 DNA is TGTGCCGGGGACAGCCCGATTAACTATGGCTACACCTTC. Amino acid sequence: CAGDSPINYGYTF.

The chain has TRBV4-3 and TRBJ2-3, with D perhaps TRBD2 (7 bases). The germline V gene has CDR1 LGHNA and CDR2 YSLEER. Trimming took 0 bases from V and 4 from J, leaving 14 bases between them. This CDR3 contains 16 residues. The CDR3 loop reads CASSQDPGRGADTQYF. The CDR3 coding sequence is TGCGCCAGCAGCCAAGATCCGGGGAGGGGGGCAGATACGCAGTATTTT.

The gene calls are TRBV4-1 and TRBJ2-7; TRBD1 matches at 7 bases. CDR1 and CDR2 from the germline V gene are MGHRA and YSYEKL. The CDR3 runs 16 residues. Germline trimming cut 4 bases from V and 3 bases from J; bases unmatched to any gene: 12. CDR3 region: CASSPPYRDRIYEQYF. CDR3 coding DNA: TGCGCCAGCAGCCCGCCCTACCGGGACAGAATCTACGAGCAGTACTTC.

V and J are TRBV20-1 and TRBJ2-1; TRBD1 might be the D (6 bases). CDR1 DFQATT and CDR2 SNEGSKA come from the germline V gene (reference sequence). The V and J ends lost 2 bases and 2 bases respectively, with 10 bases between them. CDR3 size: 14 residues. For the CDR3, the DNA is TGCAGTGCTAGATTACAGGGCGCCTACAATGAGCAGTTCTTC. Its protein product is CSARLQGAYNEQFF.

This clonotype was detected once. The chain uses TRBV24-1 and TRBJ2-3; no reliable D call. With 7 bases removed from V and 4 bases from J, the gap between germline ends came to 8 bases. Looked up from germline, CDR1 is KGHDR and CDR2 is SFDVKD. The CDR3 contains 12 residues. Written as DNA, the CDR3 is TGTGCCACCAGGGGGTCTGCAGATACGCAGTATTTT. It encodes CATRGSADTQYF.

The chain recombines TRBV6-4 with TRBJ1-5; the D gene is possibly TRBD1 (5 bases). The germline gives CDR1 MRHNA, CDR2 SNTAGT. The ends were cut back, 2 bases at V and 0 bases at J, with 8 bases in the middle. CDR3 length: 15 amino acids. The CDR3 bases are TGTGCCAGCAGTGACGGGACCTATAGCAATCAGCCCCAGCATTTT. Translating gives CASSDGTYSNQPQHF.

The chain joins TRBV15 to TRBJ2-7; TRBD1 agrees at 11 bases. This CDR3 region has 14 residues. Germline assignment: CDR1 LNHNV and CDR2 YYDKDF (reference sequence). V gave up 3 bases and J gave up 2 bases; unmatched junction bases: 0. CDR3 nucleotides: TGTGCCACCAGCAGGGGACAGGGGGCCTACGAGCAGTACTTC. This sequence encodes CATSRGQGAYEQYF.

This clonotype was seen only a few times. The V gene is TRBV10-1, the J gene TRBJ1-3; D gene ambiguous. Trimming pared 4 bases from V and 0 bases from J, leaving 16 bases between. Germline-derived CDR1 and CDR2 are WNHNN and SYGVQD (reference sequence). CDR3 length: 17 amino acids. The CDR3 sequence is CASSVVTDEFSGNTIYF. The CDR3 region has the DNA TGCGCCAGCAGTGTCGTAACGGACGAGTTCTCTGGAAACACCATATATTTT.

The chain employs TRBV10-3 and TRBJ1-3; D not certain. V dropped 3 bases and J dropped 4 bases, with 1 base sitting between them. The germline V gene encodes CDR1 ENHRY and CDR2 SYGVKD. The CDR3 totals 11 residues. The CDR3 is CAISEGNTIYF. Here the CDR3 DNA reads TGTGCCATCAGTGAAGGAAACACCATATATTTT.

The V and J genes are TRBV10-3 and TRBJ2-1, with D perhaps matching TRBD1 or TRBD2 (5 bases each). Germline assignment: CDR1 ENHRY and CDR2 SYGVKD. Trimming stripped 4 bases from V and 7 bases from J, with 17 bases between. The CDR3 loop spans 15 amino acids. The CDR3 DNA follows: TGTGCCATCAGTGTCGGTTGGGGGAGTAGTAATGAGCAGTTCTTC. Translating gives CAISVGWGSSNEQFF.

This chain connects TRBV4-1 to TRBJ1-2, with TRBD1 matching 8 bases. Germline lookup yields CDR1 MGHRA and CDR2 YSYEKL. V was pared by 3 bases and J by 5 bases, with 11 bases of the junction left unmatched. The CDR3 runs 16 residues. The CDR3 bases are TGCGCCAGCAGCCACGATAGACAGGGGCAGGGGTATGGCTACACCTTC. Its translation is CASSHDRQGQGYGYTF.

The gene calls are TRBV20-1 and TRBJ2-7; D is ambiguous. Trimming took 0 bases from V and 0 from J, leaving 12 bases between them. Per germline, CDR1 DFQATT and CDR2 SNEGSKA (reference sequence). This CDR3 region has 15 residues. The DNA for the CDR3 is TGCAGTGCTAGAGATATAGTCCGCGGCTCCTACGAGCAGTACTTC. This gives the protein CSARDIVRGSYEQYF.

The J gene is TRBJ2-7, the V gene TRBV12-3 or TRBV12-4, with D perhaps TRBD1 (5 bases). Trimming shortened V by 7 bases and J by 7 bases, and 17 bases separated the two germline ends. The CDR3 sequence is 13 residues long. CDR3 region: CASKERQTREQYF. The CDR3 nucleotides read TGTGCCAGCAAAGAACGACAGACGAGGGAGCAGTACTTC.

This sequence joins TRBV7-9 and TRBJ2-1; TRBD2 is a possible D gene (6 bases). V was trimmed by 6 bases and J by 6 bases, leaving 9 bases between them. CDR1 and CDR2 (germline): SEHNR, FQNEAQ (reference sequence). The CDR3 loop spans 12 amino acids. The CDR3 coding sequence is TGTGCCAGCAGTTGGGACTCCAATGAGCAGTTCTTC. This gives the protein CASSWDSNEQFF.

V is TRBV15 and J is TRBJ1-2, with a possible D match to TRBD1 (6 bases). This CDR3 is 13 amino acids long. Germline CDR1 and CDR2: LNHNV and YYDKDF (reference sequence). Trimming stripped 5 bases from V and 5 bases from J, with 12 bases between. The CDR3 reads CATSQAGAYGYTF. DNA for the CDR3: TGTGCCACCAGCCAAGCAGGGGCTTATGGCTACACCTTC.

J is TRBJ2-7 and V is TRBV6-1, with 7 nucleotides matching TRBD1. There are 14 residues in the CDR3. Germline V gives CDR1 MNHNS, CDR2 SASEGT. Trimming took 6 bases from V and 4 from J; bases not matched to a gene: 9. CDR3 DNA: TGTGCCAGCAGACTCCCGGGACAGAAATACGAGCAGTACTTC. Its protein product is CASRLPGQKYEQYF.

V and J are TRBV29-1 and TRBJ2-5; 10 bases are a match to TRBD1. From germline, CDR1 is SQVTM and CDR2 ANQGSEA. The V and J ends lost 8 bases and 3 bases, in that order; junction bases with no gene match: 9. The CDR3 spans 14 residues. The CDR3 loop reads CSLELGTGEETQYF. CDR3 sequence (DNA): TGCAGCCTGGAGCTGGGGACAGGGGAAGAGACCCAGTACTTC.

This sequence joins TRBV5-4 and TRBJ2-7; the D gene is possibly TRBD1 (6 bases). CDR3 length: 14 residues. V was shortened by 6 bases and J by 0 bases, with 13 bases between the two germline ends. The germline CDR1 and CDR2 sequences are SGHNT and YYREEE (reference sequence). The CDR3 is CASTPRDTSYEQYF. CDR3 sequence (DNA): TGTGCCAGCACCCCAAGGGACACCTCCTACGAGCAGTACTTC.

V is TRBV10-3 and J is TRBJ1-2, with D perhaps matching TRBD1 (6 bases). CDR1 is ENHRY, CDR2 SYGVKD, per germline. Trimming cost V 4 bases and J 2 bases, with 11 bases left between them. The CDR3 is 14 residues long. The CDR3 loop is CAISAQGGNYGYTF. As DNA, the CDR3 is TGTGCCATCAGTGCGCAAGGGGGGAACTATGGCTACACCTTC.